This TCR beta chain appears in the sequencing data of a study of a mutant IDH1 vaccine in newly diagnosed glioma. Study summary: Before enrollment, patients got radiotherapy alone, temozolomide alone, or mostly the combination.

This sample's time point: baseline, week 1 (first vaccination visit). Described treatment: pre-vaccination baseline after standard-of-care therapy. The ends were cut back, 4 bases at V and 7 bases at J, with 11 bases in the middle. Germline CDR1 reads SQVTM; CDR2 reads ANQGSEA. The CDR3 length is 11 residues. Assay used: immunoSEQ multiplex PCR; TCRdb lists only in-frame clones, some missing. The profile shows 24,000 or so clones, 93% of them singletons. The chain couples TRBV29-1 to TRBJ2-7, with D hard to call. This TCR was sampled from a middle-aged man with glioma. The material was PBMCs, obtained from a glioma patient treated with radiotherapy, temozolomide or both. The DNA for the CDR3 is TGCAGCGTTGCCAAACTGGGGGAGCAGTACTTC. Residues: CSVAKLGEQYF.